The rows below give T cell receptor beta chains drawn from one sample of a study of T cell changes during pregnancy in multiple sclerosis. Sequencing was performed with immunoSEQ multiplex PCR; in TCRdb, only in-frame clones are kept and a portion is missing. The sample shows about 72,000 clones, around 91% of them seen only once. The sample in question was peripheral blood, obtained in the third trimester of pregnancy. These receptors all stem from a female donor in good health, enrolled as a control in a pregnancy study. Each CDR3 is given with its conserved first and last residue. D genes are given only for firm matches. Expanded clones get a size class; other rows say once, few or many, or leave the size out.

-,TRBV7-2,-,TRBJ1-5,CASSPQPGHLNQPQHF,TGTGCCAGCAGCCCCCAACCGGGACACCTGAATCAGCCCCAGCATTTT
-,TRBV11-2,-,TRBJ2-7,CASSSLIAEQYF,TGTGCCAGCAGCTCCCTCATAGCCGAGCAGTACTTC
-,TRBV18,-,TRBJ2-6,CASSRAGAISGANVLTF,TGTGCCAGCTCACGGGCAGGGGCAATCTCTGGGGCCAACGTCCTGACTTTC
-,TRBV9,-,TRBJ2-7,CASSVGSGPYEQYF,TGTGCCAGCAGCGTAGGTTCCGGTCCCTACGAGCAGTACTTC
-,TRBV5-6,-,TRBJ1-1,CASSLTPAEAFF,TGTGCCAGCAGCTTGACTCCCGCTGAAGCTTTCTTT
-,TRBV7-2,TRBD1,TRBJ2-7,CASSSQGAANEQYF,TGTGCCAGCAGCTCACAGGGGGCGGCGAACGAGCAGTACTTC
-,TRBV5-1,TRBD2,TRBJ2-7,CASSLTSGHLREQYF,TGCGCCAGCAGCTTAACTAGCGGCCATCTGAGGGAGCAGTACTTC
-,TRBV7-2,-,TRBJ1-6,CASSLWERSPLHF,TGTGCCAGCAGCTTATGGGAGCGCTCACCCCTCCACTTT
-,TRBV27,-,TRBJ1-1,CASFLAGGAFGGNTEAFF,TGTGCCAGTTTCCTGGCGGGAGGCGCGTTTGGCGGGAACACTGAAGCTTTCTTT
-,TRBV9,TRBD1,TRBJ1-2,CASSRGQGFGYTF,TGTGCCAGCAGCCGGGGACAGGGGTTTGGCTACACCTTC
-,TRBV11-2,-,TRBJ1-4,CASSPAHEKLFF,TGTGCCAGCAGCCCCGCGCATGAAAAACTGTTTTTT
-,TRBV10-2,TRBD1,TRBJ2-1,CASSPGQGSYNEQFF,TGCGCCAGCAGCCCGGGACAGGGGTCCTACAATGAGCAGTTCTTC
-,TRBV6-6,TRBD1,TRBJ1-2,CASSSGTGANYGYTF,TGTGCCAGCAGCTCAGGGACAGGGGCTAACTATGGCTACACCTTC
-,TRBV28,TRBD1,TRBJ1-1,CASREGARNTEAFF,TGTGCCAGCAGAGAGGGGGCTCGGAACACTGAAGCTTTCTTT
-,TRBV14,TRBD2,TRBJ2-1,CASSQSRGDVGYNEQFF,TGTGCCAGCAGCCAAAGCCGGGGGGACGTCGGATACAATGAGCAGTTCTTC
-,TRBV27,-,TRBJ1-5,CASRGLPRGNQPQHF,TGTGCCAGCAGGGGACTCCCCCGAGGCAATCAGCCCCAGCATTTT
-,TRBV19,-,TRBJ1-1,CASSISDTEAFF,TGTGCCAGTAGTATTTCAGACACTGAAGCTTTCTTT
-,TRBV18,TRBD1,TRBJ2-5,CASSPRTLGQGQETQYF,TGTGCCAGCTCACCACGAACGCTGGGACAGGGGCAAGAGACCCAGTACTTC
-,TRBV28,-,TRBJ1-2,CASTALRGYTF,TGTGCCAGCACCGCCTTGAGGGGCTACACCTTC
-,TRBV7-9,TRBD2,TRBJ2-1,CASSSLAGGPRDNEQFF,TGTGCCAGCAGCTCACTAGCGGGGGGCCCCCGGGACAATGAGCAGTTCTTC
-,TRBV6-6,-,TRBJ1-2,CASSKTVANGYTF,TGTGCCAGCAGTAAGACAGTGGCGAATGGCTACACCTTC
-,TRBV5-6,-,TRBJ1-5,CASSLGAERNQPQHF,TGTGCCAGCAGCTTAGGGGCAGAACGCAATCAGCCCCAGCATTTT
-,TRBV15,TRBD1,TRBJ2-7,CATSQGTGSYEQYF,TGTGCCACCAGCCAAGGGACAGGCTCCTACGAGCAGTACTTC
-,TRBV7-9,-,TRBJ2-3,CASSGGPPGPEDTQYF,TGTGCCAGCAGCGGTGGTCCTCCAGGGCCTGAAGATACGCAGTATTTT
few,TRBV5-6,-,TRBJ1-6,CASSLPGFNNSPLHF,TGTGCCAGCAGCTTGCCGGGATTCAATAATTCACCCCTCCACTTT
-,TRBV4-1,-,TRBJ2-3,CASSPGVPKGSTDTQYF,TGCGCCAGCAGCCCCGGGGTCCCCAAAGGAAGCACAGATACGCAGTATTTT
-,TRBV6-1,-,TRBJ1-3,CASSVDTHSGNTIYF,TGTGCCAGCAGTGTGGACACACACTCTGGAAACACCATATATTTT
-,TRBV11-2,-,TRBJ2-3,CASSFSNRDGDTQYF,TGTGCCAGCAGCTTCTCCAACAGGGACGGGGATACGCAGTATTTT
-,TRBV15,-,TRBJ2-1,CATSRELRGALNEQFF,TGTGCCACCAGCAGAGAACTCCGGGGGGCTCTCAATGAGCAGTTCTTC
-,TRBV19,TRBD1,TRBJ1-4,CASRPLQGAGEKLFF,TGTGCCAGTAGGCCTCTACAGGGGGCTGGAGAAAAACTGTTTTTT
few,TRBV7-6,-,TRBJ1-4,CASSKSGQINEKLFF,TGTGCCAGCAGCAAAAGTGGGCAGATTAATGAAAAACTGTTTTTT
-,TRBV4-1,TRBD1,TRBJ1-6,CASSRRLTGDNSPLHF,TGCGCCAGCAGCCGGCGTCTAACAGGGGATAATTCACCCCTCCACTTT
-,TRBV5-4,-,TRBJ2-2,CASSWTPNTGELFF,TGTGCCAGCAGCTGGACACCTAACACCGGGGAGCTGTTTTTT
-,TRBV28,-,TRBJ1-2,CASSEDSRNYGYTF,TGTGCCAGCAGTGAGGACAGTCGCAACTATGGCTACACCTTC
-,TRBV18,TRBD1,TRBJ2-7,CASSGTVYEQYF,TGTGCCAGCTCAGGGACAGTCTACGAGCAGTACTTC
-,TRBV5-1,TRBD1,TRBJ2-2,CASSRRDRANTGELFF,TGCGCCAGCAGCCGCCGGGACAGGGCGAACACCGGGGAGCTGTTTTTT
-,TRBV10-3,TRBD1,TRBJ1-6,CAISAGQGASPLHF,TGTGCCATCAGTGCAGGACAGGGGGCCTCACCCCTCCACTTT
-,TRBV6-1,-,TRBJ2-7,CASSGDRFAYEQYF,TGTGCCAGCAGTGGTGACAGGTTCGCCTACGAGCAGTACTTC
-,TRBV7-6,-,TRBJ1-1,CASSQQGYTEAFF,TGTGCCAGCAGCCAACAGGGCTACACTGAAGCTTTCTTT
-,TRBV5-5,-,TRBJ2-3,CASSLAGSDTQYF,TGTGCCAGCAGCTTGGCCGGGTCAGATACGCAGTATTTT
-,TRBV27,-,TRBJ1-6,CATNEGGTLHF,TGTGCCACCAATGAGGGAGGGACCCTCCACTTT
-,TRBV5-5,-,TRBJ2-7,CASSGGRGYGEQYF,TGTGCCAGCAGCGGTGGACGAGGGTATGGCGAGCAGTACTTC
once,TRBV5-4,-,TRBJ1-2,CASSLGTLGYTF,TGTGCCAGCAGCTTGGGGACATTGGGCTACACCTTC
once,TRBV4-1,-,TRBJ2-2,CASRNQGHPNTGELFF,TGCGCCAGCAGGAACCAGGGACACCCGAACACCGGGGAGCTGTTTTTT
once,TRBV5-1,-,TRBJ1-1,CASSLAGRGAGAFF,TGCGCCAGCAGCTTGGCGGGACGCGGGGCAGGGGCTTTCTTT
-,TRBV19,-,TRBJ1-1,CASSMSQVITEAFF,TGTGCCAGTAGTATGAGTCAGGTAATTACTGAAGCTTTCTTT
-,TRBV2,-,TRBJ1-5,CASSEVGAENQPQHF,TGTGCCAGCAGTGAAGTTGGGGCAGAGAATCAGCCCCAGCATTTT
-,TRBV5-1,TRBD1,TRBJ1-2,CASSGGQGNYGYTF,TGCGCCAGCAGCGGAGGACAGGGAAACTATGGCTACACCTTC
-,TRBV7-9,TRBD1,TRBJ1-6,CASSEAGTDNSPLHF,TGTGCCAGCAGCGAAGCCGGGACAGACAATTCACCCCTCCACTTT
-,TRBV5-1,-,TRBJ1-2,CASSLQTATYGYTF,TGCGCCAGCAGCCTTCAGACAGCCACCTATGGCTACACCTTC
-,TRBV19,TRBD1,TRBJ2-3,CASREDRRTDTQYF,TGTGCCAGTAGGGAGGACAGGCGAACAGATACGCAGTATTTT
-,TRBV13,-,TRBJ2-1,CASSLGGEDEQFF,TGTGCCAGCAGCTTAGGAGGAGAGGATGAGCAGTTCTTC